The 27 T cell receptor beta chains in this list originate from one sample, sequenced in a study of T cell responses to AZD1222 COVID-19 vaccine. Sequencing was performed with immunoSEQ multiplex PCR; in TCRdb, only in-frame clones are kept and a portion is missing. The sample contains about 120,000 clones, around 91% of which appear only once. The material was peripheral blood, obtained 28 days after the second AZD1222 dose. These receptor sequences come from an adult who received the AZD1222 COVID-19 vaccine.

The genes are TRBV7-8 and TRBJ2-7; unclear D gene. The length of the CDR3 is 13 residues. The ends were cut back, 4 bases at V and 7 bases at J, with 14 bases in the middle. The germline gives CDR1 SGHVS, CDR2 FQNEAQ. CDR3 in DNA: TGTGCCAGCAGCTCGAGTGGTTTAGGAGAGCAGTACTTC. Amino acids: CASSSSGLGEQYF.

This chain links TRBV18 with TRBJ1-2, with TRBD1 matching 7 bases. The length of the CDR3 is 16 residues. Losses at the gene ends were 6 bases for V and 2 bases for J; bases not matched to a gene: 12. Germline values: CDR1 KGHSH, CDR2 LQKENI. CDR3 region: CASSNPPGQLNYGYTF. The CDR3 DNA reads as TGTGCCAGCTCGAACCCCCCGGGACAGTTGAACTATGGCTACACCTTC.

The chain couples TRBV2 to TRBJ1-3; 9 bases fit TRBD1. The junction had 10 bases not matched to a gene; V was cut back by 9 bases and J by 4 bases. CDR3 length: 15 residues. CDR1 and CDR2 from the germline V gene are SNHLY and FYNNEI. CDR3 sequence reads: CASHLGQGIGNTIYF. CDR3 in DNA: TGTGCCAGTCACCTGGGACAGGGTATCGGAAACACCATATATTTT.

The chain joins TRBV24-1 to TRBJ1-1, with D perhaps matching TRBD1 (5 bases). This CDR3 comprises 17 residues. Trimming pared 1 base from V and 0 bases from J, leaving 14 bases between. Germline loops: CDR1 KGHDR, CDR2 SFDVKD. The CDR3 DNA reads TGTGCCACCAGTGATTTAGTTCAGGGAGATATGAACACTGAAGCTTTCTTT. It is translated as CATSDLVQGDMNTEAFF.

V gene TRBV7-8 combines with J gene TRBJ2-5; no definite D call. The germline V and J ends were trimmed by 7 bases and 5 bases, with 20 bases remaining between them. This CDR3 comprises 15 residues. The germline V gene has CDR1 SGHVS and CDR2 FQNEAQ. CDR3 coding DNA: TGTGCCAGCATCAAGAGTCTGGCAAAAAGGGAGACCCAGTACTTC. Protein sequence: CASIKSLAKRETQYF.

The table lists this clone with a count of one. The chain links TRBV5-4 to TRBJ2-7; tentatively, D is TRBD2 (6 bases). CDR1 and CDR2 from the germline V gene are SGHNT and YYREEE (reference sequence). V shed 6 bases and J shed 2 bases, with 15 bases lying between them. CDR3 length: 14 residues. The CDR3 DNA sequence: TGTGCCAGCACCCTGCGGGACTCCACCTACGAGCAGTACTTC. Amino acid sequence: CASTLRDSTYEQYF. Combining the CDR3 with reference TRBV5-4 and TRBJ2-7 gives the whole variable domain ETGVTQSPTHLIKTRGQQVTLRCSSQSGHNTVSWYQQALGQGPQFIFQYYREEENGRGNFPPRFSGLQFPNYSSELNVNALELDDSALYLCASTLRDSTYEQYFGPGTRLTVT.

V is TRBV29-1 and J is TRBJ1-1; the D gene is possibly TRBD1 (6 bases). CDR3 size: 14 residues. The germline V gene has CDR1 SQVTM and CDR2 ANQGSEA. Trimming removed 5 bases at V and 4 bases at J, with 17 bases between. CDR3 loop: CSVMGGAGSTEAFF. In DNA form, the CDR3 reads TGCAGCGTTATGGGGGGCGCGGGGAGCACTGAAGCTTTCTTT.

This chain links TRBV28 with TRBJ1-5; 7 nucleotides agree with TRBD1. This CDR3 spans 16 amino acids. The V and J ends lost 6 bases and 2 bases, in that order; junction bases with no gene match: 10. Germline V CDR1 and CDR2: MDHEN, SYDVKM. In DNA, the CDR3 is TGTGCCAGCAGGGGATACCGGGACAGCCGCAATCAGCCCCAGCATTTT. The encoded protein is CASRGYRDSRNQPQHF.

The genes are TRBV13 and TRBJ2-7; D is uncertain. Germline CDR1 and CDR2: PRHDT and FYEKMQ (reference sequence). With 4 bases removed from V and 7 bases from J, the gap between germline ends came to 8 bases. The CDR3 loop spans 11 amino acids. The CDR3 bases are TGTGCCAGCAGCTGGTTCGGAGAGCAGTACTTC. Translating gives CASSWFGEQYF.

This chain uses TRBV28 with TRBJ1-2; possible D gene TRBD1, 5 bases. CDR3 size: 12 residues. Trimming removed 1 base at V and 10 bases at J, with 10 bases between. Germline-derived CDR1 and CDR2 are MDHEN and SYDVKM. The CDR3 region has the DNA TGTGCCAGCAGTTTATTAGGCAGGGCCTACACCTTC. It codes for CASSLLGRAYTF.

This clone was detected once. V is TRBV10-1 and J is TRBJ1-1, with 8 bases matching TRBD1. Germline V gene sequence: CDR1 WNHNN, CDR2 SYGVQD (reference sequence). With 0 bases clipped from V and 1 base from J, the junction kept 4 bases outside the gene matches. This CDR3 comprises 16 residues. The CDR3 region is CASSESGQGSNTEAFF. The CDR3 DNA sequence: TGCGCCAGCAGTGAGTCTGGACAGGGATCGAACACTGAAGCTTTCTTT.

J is TRBJ2-1 and V is TRBV28; 10 bases fit TRBD2. CDR3 size: 17 residues. The germline V gene has CDR1 MDHEN and CDR2 SYDVKM. V was pared by 2 bases and J by 3 bases, with 7 bases of the junction left unmatched. For the CDR3, the DNA is TGTGCCAGCAGTTTAATGTCTAGCGGGAGATACTACAATGAGCAGTTCTTC. Translated: CASSLMSSGRYYNEQFF. Variable domain in full (rest from reference TRBV28 and TRBJ2-1): DVKVTQSSRYLVKRTGEKVFLECVQDMDHENMFWYRQDPGLGLRLIYFSYDVKMKEKGDIPEGYSVSREKKERFSLILESASTNQTSMYLCASSLMSSGRYYNEQFFGPGTRLTVL.

V gene TRBV7-2 combines with J gene TRBJ2-3; D ambiguous. The CDR3 has 15 amino acids. Trimming pared 0 bases from V and 5 bases from J, leaving 12 bases between. CDR1 is SGHTA, CDR2 FQGNSA, per germline. CDR3 region: CASSLAPPPLDTQYF. In DNA, the CDR3 is TGTGCCAGCAGCTTAGCGCCCCCCCCGTTAGATACGCAGTATTTT.

The rearrangement uses TRBV28 and TRBJ1-1, with D unresolved. Germline lookup yields CDR1 MDHEN and CDR2 SYDVKM. With 5 bases removed from V and 4 bases from J, the gap between germline ends came to 8 bases. This CDR3 is built from 12 residues. CDR3 nucleotides: TGTGCCAGCAGTCGGAGGCGCACTGAAGCTTTCTTT. It yields the protein CASSRRRTEAFF.

The V call is TRBV19, the J call TRBJ2-3; no firm D call. Germline V gene lookup returns CDR1 LNHDA and CDR2 SQIVND (reference sequence). The V and J ends lost 3 bases and 2 bases respectively, with 6 bases between them. The CDR3 runs 13 residues. The CDR3 nucleotides read TGTGCCAGTAGTATTATAGCCACAGATACGCAGTATTTT. Translated: CASSIIATDTQYF.

The rearrangement uses TRBV5-1 and TRBJ2-7; 9 nucleotides align to TRBD1. Germline values: CDR1 SGHRS, CDR2 YFSETQ. The ends lost 4 bases at V and 6 bases at J; junction bases unmatched: 8. CDR3 length: 14 residues. CDR3: CASSLRDRAVEQYF. The CDR3 DNA follows: TGCGCCAGCAGCCTCCGGGACAGGGCAGTCGAGCAGTACTTC.

V gene TRBV19 combines with J gene TRBJ1-1; D unresolved. The V end lost 3 bases, the J end lost 1 base, and 9 bases lay between the germline ends. The CDR3 totals 14 residues. Per germline, CDR1 LNHDA and CDR2 SQIVND (reference sequence). In nucleotides, the CDR3 is TGTGCCAGTAGTATCAGACGGGCGAACACTGAAGCTTTCTTT. It is translated as CASSIRRANTEAFF.

This chain joins TRBV7-8 and TRBJ1-1, with 9 bases that match TRBD1. The CDR3 contains 15 residues. CDR1 SGHVS and CDR2 FQNEAQ come from the germline V gene. V gave up 4 bases and J gave up 3 bases; unmatched junction bases: 6. The CDR3 here is CASSSSGTGYTEAFF. The CDR3 coding sequence is TGTGCCAGCAGCTCTAGCGGGACAGGGTACACTGAAGCTTTCTTT. The full variable domain, with the rest looked up from reference TRBV7-8 and TRBJ1-1, is GAGVSQSPRYKVAKRGQDVALRCDPISGHVSLFWYQQALGQGPEFLTYFQNEAQLDKSGLPSDRFFAERPEGSVSTLKIQRTQQEDSAVYLCASSSSGTGYTEAFFGQGTRLTVV.

This chain uses TRBV2 with TRBJ1-2, with unresolved D. Germline V gene sequence: CDR1 SNHLY, CDR2 FYNNEI. The length of the CDR3 is 13 residues. V lost 1 base, J lost 8 bases, and 11 bases lay in between. CDR3 in DNA: TGTGCCAGCAGTGAAGGCCCAGCTACAGGCTACACCTTC. It yields the protein CASSEGPATGYTF.

V usage is TRBV27 and J usage is TRBJ1-6, with TRBD1 matching over 9 bases. The CDR3 loop spans 16 amino acids. CDR1 is MNHEY and CDR2 is SMNVEV in the germline V gene (reference sequence). The ends lost 0 bases at V and 10 bases at J; junction bases unmatched: 7. DNA of the CDR3: TGTGCCAGCAGTTTATCTCGGACAGGGGCTGGCTCACCCCTCCACTTT. It specifies CASSLSRTGAGSPLHF.

The genes are TRBV19 and TRBJ1-6, with D unresolved. Germline CDR1 LNHDA, CDR2 SQIVND (reference sequence). V was shortened by 11 bases and J by 0 bases, with 11 bases between the two germline ends. There are 14 residues in the CDR3. The CDR3: CASQTSSYNSPLHF. The CDR3 region has the DNA TGTGCCTCCCAGACTAGCTCCTATAATTCACCCCTCCACTTT.

V is TRBV4-2 and J is TRBJ2-3; 11 bases fit TRBD2. The V gene's germline CDR1 is LGHNA and CDR2 YNFKEQ. CDR3 size: 18 residues. Losses at the gene ends were 0 bases for V and 6 bases for J; bases not matched to a gene: 11. The CDR3 sequence: CASSQDQDGSGRVDTQYF. The DNA of the CDR3 is TGTGCCAGCAGCCAAGACCAGGATGGTAGCGGGAGGGTGGATACGCAGTATTTT.

This clone was seen just once. The chain uses TRBV30 and TRBJ2-3; 14 nucleotides line up with TRBD2. The CDR3 is 14 amino acids. The V segment lost 6 bases and the J segment 8 bases; nucleotides outside the gene matches: 7. CDR1 and CDR2 (germline): GTSNPN, SVGIG (reference sequence). DNA of the CDR3: TGTGCCTGCCCCGGGACTAGCGGGAGAGGTACGCAGTATTTT. Protein sequence: CACPGTSGRGTQYF. The entire variable domain, with the rest obtained from reference TRBV30 and TRBJ2-3, is as follows: SQTIHQWPATLVQPVGSPLSLECTVEGTSNPNLYWYRQAAGRGLQLLFYSVGIGQISSEVPQNLSASRPQDRQFILSSKKLLLSDSGFYLCACPGTSGRGTQYFGPGTRLTVL.

The chain carries TRBV18 and TRBJ1-3, with D possibly being TRBD1 (5 bases). V dropped 0 bases and J dropped 0 bases, with 9 bases sitting between them. CDR3 size: 16 residues. Germline values: CDR1 KGHSH, CDR2 LQKENI. This chain's CDR3 is CASSPPGGGSGNTIYF. CDR3 DNA sequence: TGTGCCAGCTCACCACCGGGGGGTGGCTCTGGAAACACCATATATTTT.

This chain connects TRBV3-1 (or the pseudogene TRBV3-2) to TRBJ1-2; D perhaps matches TRBD1 (5 bases). Trimming left V 2 bases short and J 2 bases short, with 9 bases between. CDR3 size: 14 residues. CDR1 and CDR2 (germline): LGHDT, YNNKEL (reference sequence). CDR3: CASSQRGANYGYTF. The CDR3 bases are TGTGCCAGCAGCCAAAGGGGAGCCAACTATGGCTACACCTTC.

The rearrangement links TRBV28 to TRBJ1-2; no clear D. Germline values: CDR1 MDHEN, CDR2 SYDVKM. The V gene lost 7 bases and the J gene lost 4 bases, with 10 bases spanning the gap. The CDR3 totals 12 residues. The CDR3 DNA reads TGTGCCAGCACAAATCTCGCCTATGGCTACACCTTC. It translates to CASTNLAYGYTF.

The chain joins TRBV12-3 or TRBV12-4 to TRBJ2-1, with 7 bases lining up with TRBD2. Germline trimming cut 3 bases from V and 4 bases from J; bases unmatched to any gene: 0. The CDR3 has 13 residues. CDR3 sequence reads: CASSLGGYNEQFF. The CDR3 bases are TGTGCCAGCAGTTTGGGGGGGTACAATGAGCAGTTCTTC.